Here is one T cell receptor (beta chain) with its context. Its target is unknown. The PCR ran on 60 Vbeta and 13 Jbeta primers. Generated by immunoSEQ multiplex PCR, the TCRdb table keeps only in-frame clones and is missing some. The data show tens of thousands of clones, over 75% seen once. The sample comes from a study of cytomegalovirus exposure and HLA in healthy donors. This CDR3 has 17 residues. Germline-derived CDR1 and CDR2 are LNHDA and SQIVND (reference sequence). J was trimmed by 0 bases and V by 3 bases; bases with no gene match: 8. Overall study findings and caveats: The authors later found HLA-associated TCR beta chains more clonally expanded than equally common others. Earlier analysis looked at TCR beta V segments, and most were productive about 90% or about 30% of the time.

The chain links TRBV19 to TRBJ2-5, with TRBD2 matching 9 bases. Sequencing input: PBMCs. The sequence was obtained from a girl aged 2-10 years in good health and CMV-seropositive. The CDR3 nucleotides are TGTGCCAGTAGTATTACGGCCCTAGCGGGGTACCAAGAGACCCAGTACTTC. This gives the protein CASSITALAGYQETQYF.